The clone carrying this T cell receptor (beta chain) was counted only a few times. The sample belongs to a study of blood T cell repertoires in COVID-19. The repertoire was sequenced with immunoSEQ multiplex PCR; TCRdb's copy has only in-frame clones and lacks some. The sample comprises approximately 200,000 clones, about 85% of which are singletons, and around 20% rests with the top ten. This CDR3 has 17 residues. V was trimmed by 2 bases and J by 2 bases, leaving 15 bases between them. CDR1 is ENHRY and CDR2 is SYGVKD in the germline V gene. The receptor was derived from a man aged 35 to 55 who had recovered from COVID-19. The V gene is TRBV10-3, the J gene TRBJ2-2; D call uncertain. Specimen: PBMCs or T cells enriched from blood (not recorded which). The CDR3: CAISEPTRLDNTGELFF. The CDR3 nucleotides read TGTGCCATCAGTGAGCCCACGAGACTCGATAACACCGGGGAGCTGTTTTTT.